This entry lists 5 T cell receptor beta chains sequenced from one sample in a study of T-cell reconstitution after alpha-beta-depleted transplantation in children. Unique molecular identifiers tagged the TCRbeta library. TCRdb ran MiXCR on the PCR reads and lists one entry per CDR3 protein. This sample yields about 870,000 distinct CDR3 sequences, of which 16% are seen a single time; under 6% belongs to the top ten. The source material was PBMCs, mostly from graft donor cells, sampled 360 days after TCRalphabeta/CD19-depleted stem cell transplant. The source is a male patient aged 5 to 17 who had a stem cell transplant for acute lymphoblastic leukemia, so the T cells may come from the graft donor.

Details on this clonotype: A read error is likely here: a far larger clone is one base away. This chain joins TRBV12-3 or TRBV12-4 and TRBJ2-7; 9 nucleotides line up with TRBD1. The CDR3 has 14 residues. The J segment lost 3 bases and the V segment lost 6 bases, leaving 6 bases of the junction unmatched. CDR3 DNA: TGTGCCAGCAGCCCCGCGACAGGGGGCTACGAGCAGTACTTC. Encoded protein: CASSPATGGYEQYF.

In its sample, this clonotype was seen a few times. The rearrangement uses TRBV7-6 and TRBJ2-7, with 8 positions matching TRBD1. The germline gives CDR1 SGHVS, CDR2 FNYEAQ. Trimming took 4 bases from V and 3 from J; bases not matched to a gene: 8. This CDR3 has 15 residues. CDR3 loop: CASSSYGTGHYEQYF. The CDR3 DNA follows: TGTGCCAGCAGCTCTTACGGGACAGGACACTACGAGCAGTACTTC.

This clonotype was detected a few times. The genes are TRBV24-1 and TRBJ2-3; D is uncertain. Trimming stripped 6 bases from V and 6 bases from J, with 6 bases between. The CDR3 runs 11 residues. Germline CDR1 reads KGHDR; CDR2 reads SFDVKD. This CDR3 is CATSTTDTQYF. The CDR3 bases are TGTGCCACCAGTACAACCGATACGCAGTATTTT.

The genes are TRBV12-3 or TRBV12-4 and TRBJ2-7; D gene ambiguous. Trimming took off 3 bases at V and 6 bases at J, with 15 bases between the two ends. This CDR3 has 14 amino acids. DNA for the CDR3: TGTGCCAGCAGTTTCGGCGAGACTCTTAGCGAGCAGTACTTC. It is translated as CASSFGETLSEQYF.

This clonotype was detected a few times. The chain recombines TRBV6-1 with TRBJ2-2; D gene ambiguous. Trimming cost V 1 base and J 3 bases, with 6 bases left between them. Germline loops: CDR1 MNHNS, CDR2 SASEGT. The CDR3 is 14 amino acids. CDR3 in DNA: TGTGCCAGCAGTGAAGAGCCTCACACCGGGGAGCTGTTTTTT. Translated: CASSEEPHTGELFF.